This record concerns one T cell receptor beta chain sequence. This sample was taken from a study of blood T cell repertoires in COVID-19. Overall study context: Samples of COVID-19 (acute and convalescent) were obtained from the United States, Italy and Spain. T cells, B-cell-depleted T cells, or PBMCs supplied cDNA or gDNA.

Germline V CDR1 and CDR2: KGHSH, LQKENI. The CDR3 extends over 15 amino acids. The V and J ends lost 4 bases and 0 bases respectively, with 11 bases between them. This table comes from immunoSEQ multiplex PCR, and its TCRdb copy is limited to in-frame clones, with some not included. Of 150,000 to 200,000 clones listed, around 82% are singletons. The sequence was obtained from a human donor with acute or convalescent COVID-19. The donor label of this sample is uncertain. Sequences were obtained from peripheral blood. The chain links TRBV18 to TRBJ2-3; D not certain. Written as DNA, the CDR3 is TGTGCCAGCTCACGACTGCTGGCTAGCACAGATACGCAGTATTTT. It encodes CASSRLLASTDTQYF.